The clone carrying this T cell receptor (beta chain) appeared many times. The antigen remains unidentified. Each patient went into thyroid surgery without having received any treatment. This record comes from a study of metastatic and nonmetastatic thyroid tumors. Study background: Malignant thyroid and benign thyroid patients provided blood and tumor or nodule tissue whose repertoires were compared. Findings and limits, study-wide: Reported TCR beta diversity, measured in blood and tumor, was significantly higher for malignant thyroid tumors than for benign nodules.

TCRdb re-clonotyped the PCR reads via MiXCR. The sample lists roughly 81,000 clones, 8% to 9.5% occurring once. The CDR3 has 16 amino acids. The V segment lost 4 bases and the J segment 0 bases; nucleotides outside the gene matches: 9. Germline V lookup: CDR1 MNHNS, CDR2 SASEGT. The sample consisted of blood. The chain has TRBV6-1 and TRBJ2-7; TRBD1 matches 7 bases. The receptor comes from a female donor with papillary thyroid cancer or a benign thyroid nodule (not recorded which). Some clones in this sample may be carry-over from other donors' samples. As DNA, the CDR3 is TGTGCCAGCAGTGGCTCCGGGACAGACTTCTCCTACGAGCAGTACTTC. It encodes CASSGSGTDFSYEQYF.